This T cell receptor beta chain comes out of a study of shared clonotypes between healthy human individuals. Overall study: A donor's plate count was three for CD4 naive and three for CD4 memory; CD8 naive had two and CD8 memory one.

Germline CDR1 LNHDA, CDR2 SQIVND (reference sequence). The CDR3 extends over 14 amino acids. Trimming at V came to 5 bases and at J to 0 bases, leaving 2 bases not matched to a gene. Sequencing was performed with immunoSEQ multiplex PCR; in TCRdb, only in-frame clones are kept and a portion is missing. The sample yields approximately 2.1 million clones, about 92% seen once. Caucasian adults residing in Nashville, Tennessee made up all the donors. In the CD4+ fraction, cells were divided into CD45RA+ naive and CD45RA-negative memory subsets. This clone was found once. The V gene is TRBV19, the J gene TRBJ2-7, with 9 positions matching TRBD2. The source of this sequence is a man aged 18 to 35 in good health. Some clones in this sample may be carry-over from other donors' samples. Source material: naive CD4+ T cells from PBMCs. Subset given: CD45RA+ positively selected. CDR3 sequence reads: CASSEREASYEQYF. Here the CDR3 DNA reads TGTGCCAGTAGTGAGCGGGAGGCCTCCTACGAGCAGTACTTC.